The clone carrying this TCR beta chain was seen once. Its matching antigen is unknown. Terminally differentiated effector memory CD45RA+ cells were excluded by CCR7 positive selection of CD45RO-negative cells. These data come from a study of shared clonotypes between healthy human individuals. Broader study findings: Clonotype sharing among the donors was expected to vary with sequencing depth.

The CDR3 is 15 amino acids. Trimming pared 4 bases from V and 4 bases from J, leaving 17 bases between. CDR1 is SGHRS and CDR2 is YFSETQ in the germline V gene. Here immunoSEQ multiplex PCR was the method, and the copy in TCRdb shows in-frame clones only, minus some. The table includes some 2,100,000 clones, under 95% detected once. The chain couples TRBV5-1 to TRBJ2-5, with D hard to call. The sequenced sample consisted of naive CD8+ T cells from PBMCs. This clonotype was obtained from a man in his late teens or twenties in good health. Some clones in this sample may be carry-over from other donors' samples. The CDR3 is CASSPLGPSGETQYF. CDR3 DNA: TGCGCCAGCAGCCCCTTGGGCCCATCGGGAGAGACCCAGTACTTC. Together with reference TRBV5-1 and TRBJ2-5, the CDR3 gives the full variable domain: KAGVTQTPRYLIKTRGQQVTLSCSPISGHRSVSWYQQTPGQGLQFLFEYFSETQRNKGNFPGRFSGRQFSNSRSEMNVSTLELGDSALYLCASSPLGPSGETQYFGPGTRLLVL.